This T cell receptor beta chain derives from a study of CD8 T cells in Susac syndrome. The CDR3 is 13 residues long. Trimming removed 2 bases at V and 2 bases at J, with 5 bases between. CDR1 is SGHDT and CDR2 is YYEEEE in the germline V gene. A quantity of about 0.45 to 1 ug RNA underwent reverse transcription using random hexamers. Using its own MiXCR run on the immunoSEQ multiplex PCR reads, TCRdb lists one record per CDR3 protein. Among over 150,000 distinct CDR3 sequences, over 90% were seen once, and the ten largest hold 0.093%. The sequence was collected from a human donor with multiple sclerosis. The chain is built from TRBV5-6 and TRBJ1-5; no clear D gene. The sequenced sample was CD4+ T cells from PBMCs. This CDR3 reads CASSFRGNQPQHF. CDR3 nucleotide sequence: TGTGCCAGCAGCTTTCGGGGCAATCAGCCCCAGCATTTT.